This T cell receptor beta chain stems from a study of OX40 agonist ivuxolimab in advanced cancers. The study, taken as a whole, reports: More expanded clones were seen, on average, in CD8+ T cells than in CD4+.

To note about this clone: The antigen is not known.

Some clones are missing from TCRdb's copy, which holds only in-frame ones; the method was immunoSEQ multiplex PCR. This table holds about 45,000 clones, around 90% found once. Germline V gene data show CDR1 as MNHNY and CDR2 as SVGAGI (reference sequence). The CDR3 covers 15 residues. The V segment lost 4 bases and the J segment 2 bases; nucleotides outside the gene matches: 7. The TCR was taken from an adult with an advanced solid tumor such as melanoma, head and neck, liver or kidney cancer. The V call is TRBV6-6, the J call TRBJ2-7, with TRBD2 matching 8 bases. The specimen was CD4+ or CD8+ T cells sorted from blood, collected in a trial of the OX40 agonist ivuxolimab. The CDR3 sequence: CASSFLLAATYEQYF. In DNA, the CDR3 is TGTGCCAGCAGTTTCCTACTAGCGGCTACCTACGAGCAGTACTTC.